This T cell receptor beta chain was sequenced during a study of T cells after yellow fever vaccination. In TCRdb, the 5' RACE reads were re-called with MiXCR into one record per CDR3 protein. The sample has around 340,000 distinct CDR3 sequences, about 12% seen once. Ten or more counts support this clonotype. Material: CD4+ T cells sorted from PBMCs, obtained 15 days after the yellow fever booster vaccination. The sequence came from a man younger than 30 who received the YFV17D yellow fever vaccine.

CDR3: CASRFQGVGRYEQYF. CDR3 DNA sequence: TGTGCCAGCAGGTTTCAGGGTGTTGGGAGATACGAGCAGTACTTC. This rearrangement joins TRBV7-2 to TRBJ2-7; D may be TRBD1 or TRBD2 (5 bases each). V shed 6 bases and J shed 4 bases, with 19 bases lying between them. The CDR3 is 15 amino acids. Germline-derived CDR1 and CDR2 are SGHTA and FQGNSA.